Each of the 13 T cell receptor beta chains below was sequenced from the same sample in a study of identical twins. TCRdb reprocessed the 5' RACE reads via MiXCR and lists one record per CDR3 protein. The sample consists of approximately 670,000 distinct CDR3 sequences, 6.1% of them appearing once. Specimen: naive T cells sorted from blood. These receptors were taken from a man younger than 30 in good health.

V is TRBV10-1 and J is TRBJ2-1; 10 nucleotides match TRBD1. The junction had 10 bases not matched to a gene; V was cut back by 3 bases and J by 8 bases. This CDR3 contains 16 residues. From germline, CDR1 is WNHNN and CDR2 SYGVQD (reference sequence). CDR3 region: CASSDPRTGGLDEQFF. Written as DNA, the CDR3 is TGCGCCAGCAGTGACCCCAGGACAGGGGGTTTGGATGAGCAGTTCTTC.

This clonotype has at least ten counts. V and J are TRBV7-8 and TRBJ2-5; D is perhaps TRBD1 (6 bases). The CDR3 runs to 16 residues. The ends were cut back, 7 bases at V and 4 bases at J, with 22 bases in the middle. Germline V gives CDR1 SGHVS, CDR2 FQNEAQ. CDR3 loop: CASNRLNRDPRETQYF. CDR3 DNA: TGTGCCAGCAACCGACTCAACAGGGACCCCAGAGAGACCCAGTACTTC.

In this sample, this clonotype turned up many times. The chain employs TRBV6-1 and TRBJ2-7, with TRBD2 identical over 8 bases. CDR1 and CDR2 (germline): MNHNS, SASEGT. The CDR3 covers 13 residues. After removal of 6 bases from V and 4 bases from J, the junction contained 5 bases not matched to a gene. For the CDR3, the DNA is TGTGCCAGCAGGGGGTCGGGGGGGTACGAGCAGTACTTC. Protein: CASRGSGGYEQYF.

This clonotype was counted ten times or more. The V gene is TRBV29-1, the J gene TRBJ2-1, with 10 bases lining up with TRBD1. This CDR3 is built from 16 residues. V trimming: 0 bases; J trimming: 7 bases; junction bases outside the gene matches: 9. Germline loops: CDR1 SQVTM, CDR2 ANQGSEA. The CDR3 sequence: CSVEDPGQGSSNEQFF. The DNA of the CDR3 is TGCAGCGTTGAAGATCCGGGACAGGGGAGTTCGAATGAGCAGTTCTTC.

In its sample, this clonotype was seen many times. V usage is TRBV5-1 and J usage is TRBJ1-1; perhaps TRBD1 as D (5 bases). CDR1 and CDR2 from the germline V gene are SGHRS and YFSETQ. The ends were cut back, 3 bases at V and 1 base at J, with 16 bases in the middle. The CDR3 consists of 16 residues. The CDR3 region has the DNA TGCGCCAGCAGCTGGGGGGGGTGGAGGGAGAACACTGAAGCTTTCTTT. This encodes CASSWGGWRENTEAFF.

At least ten counts were recorded for this clonotype. The rearrangement uses TRBV5-1 and TRBJ2-2; no firm D call. V was pared by 2 bases and J by 0 bases, with 8 bases between. This CDR3 has 15 residues. Germline values: CDR1 SGHRS, CDR2 YFSETQ. The chain's CDR3 is CASSFRPPNTGELFF. CDR3 DNA: TGCGCCAGCAGCTTTCGACCCCCGAACACCGGGGAGCTGTTTTTT. The whole variable domain, remainder taken from reference TRBV5-1 and TRBJ2-2, is KAGVTQTPRYLIKTRGQQVTLSCSPISGHRSVSWYQQTPGQGLQFLFEYFSETQRNKGNFPGRFSGRQFSNSRSEMNVSTLELGDSALYLCASSFRPPNTGELFFGEGSRLTVL.

This clonotype appeared many times. The V and J genes are TRBV10-3 and TRBJ2-1; D gene unclear. The germline V gene has CDR1 ENHRY and CDR2 SYGVKD. The CDR3 loop spans 13 amino acids. Trimming removed 3 bases at V and 9 bases at J, with 12 bases between. The CDR3 reads CAISEDTPGEQFF. Written as DNA, the CDR3 is TGTGCCATCAGTGAAGACACTCCCGGTGAGCAGTTCTTC.

This clonotype was observed a few times. The chain employs TRBV6-1 and TRBJ2-3; 8 bases fit TRBD1. The CDR3 consists of 15 residues. The V gene end was trimmed by 6 bases and the J gene end by 4 bases; junction bases not matched to a gene: 9. Germline-derived CDR1 and CDR2 are MNHNS and SASEGT. CDR3 sequence reads: CASRHGQGLSDTQYF. The CDR3 DNA follows: TGTGCCAGCAGACACGGACAGGGTTTGTCAGATACGCAGTATTTT.

This clonotype was observed at least ten times. The rearrangement uses TRBV4-3 and TRBJ2-6; D perhaps matches TRBD2 (5 bases). Trimming stripped 3 bases from V and 1 base from J, with 13 bases between. The germline CDR1 and CDR2 sequences are LGHNA and YSLEER. The CDR3 runs to 17 residues. CDR3 amino acids: CASSHLYRESGANVLTF. The CDR3 bases are TGCGCCAGCAGCCATCTTTACCGGGAATCTGGGGCCAACGTCCTGACTTTC.

The J gene is TRBJ2-5, the V gene TRBV7-3; unclear D gene. The CDR3 extends over 13 amino acids. V lost 3 bases to trimming and J lost 1 base, with 6 bases between them. The V gene's germline CDR1 is SGHTA and CDR2 FQGTGA. This CDR3 reads CASSLHPQETQYF. The DNA for the CDR3 is TGTGCCAGCAGCTTGCACCCCCAAGAGACCCAGTACTTC.

This clonotype appeared many times. At one of its ends the junction is not consistent with the germline gene, which may arise from a read error. The chain recombines TRBV5-1 with TRBJ1-1; no clear D gene. Per the germline V gene, CDR1 is SGHRS and CDR2 is YFSETQ. The CDR3 consists of 13 residues. CDR3 sequence reads: CASSSDPNTEAFF. In nucleotides, the CDR3 is TGTGCCAGCAGTTCCGACCCCAACACTGAAGCTTTCTTT.

This clonotype was seen many times. V usage is TRBV12-5 and J usage is TRBJ2-7; D call uncertain. From germline, CDR1 is LGHNT and CDR2 FRNRAP. The CDR3 extends over 14 amino acids. V was trimmed by 7 bases and J by 3 bases, leaving 16 bases between them. This CDR3 reads CASDSMDGFYEQYF. The CDR3 DNA follows: TGTGCTAGTGACTCCATGGACGGATTCTACGAGCAGTACTTC.

This clonotype was picked up one time. The rearrangement links TRBV19 to TRBJ2-3; D remains ambiguous. This CDR3 region has 14 residues. Germline CDR1 and CDR2: LNHDA and SQIVND (reference sequence). Trimming removed 3 bases at V and 5 bases at J, with 12 bases between. The chain's CDR3 is CASSMTRPEDTQYF. CDR3 nucleotides: TGTGCCAGTAGTATGACACGGCCCGAAGATACGCAGTATTTT.